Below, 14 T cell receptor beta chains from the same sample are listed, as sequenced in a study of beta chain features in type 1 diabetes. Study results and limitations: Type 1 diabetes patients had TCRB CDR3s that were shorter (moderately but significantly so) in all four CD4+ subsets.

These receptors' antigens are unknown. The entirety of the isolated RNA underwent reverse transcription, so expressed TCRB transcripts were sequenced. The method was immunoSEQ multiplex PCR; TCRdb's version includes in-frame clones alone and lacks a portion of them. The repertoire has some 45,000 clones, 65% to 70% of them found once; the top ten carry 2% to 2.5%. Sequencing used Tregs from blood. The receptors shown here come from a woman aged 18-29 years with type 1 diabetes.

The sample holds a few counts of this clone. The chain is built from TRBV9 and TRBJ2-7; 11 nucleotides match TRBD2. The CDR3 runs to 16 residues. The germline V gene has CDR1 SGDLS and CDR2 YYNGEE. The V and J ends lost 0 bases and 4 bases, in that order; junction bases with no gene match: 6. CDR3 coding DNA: TGTGCCAGCAGCGTAGATGGGACTAGCGGAAGATACGAGCAGTACTTC. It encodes CASSVDGTSGRYEQYF.

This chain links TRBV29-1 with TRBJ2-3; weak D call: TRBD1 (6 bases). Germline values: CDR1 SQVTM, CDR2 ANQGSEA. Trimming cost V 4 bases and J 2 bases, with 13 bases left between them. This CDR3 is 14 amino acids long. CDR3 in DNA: TGCAGCGTTGGGGCAGGGGCCCTCACAGATACGCAGTATTTT. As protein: CSVGAGALTDTQYF.

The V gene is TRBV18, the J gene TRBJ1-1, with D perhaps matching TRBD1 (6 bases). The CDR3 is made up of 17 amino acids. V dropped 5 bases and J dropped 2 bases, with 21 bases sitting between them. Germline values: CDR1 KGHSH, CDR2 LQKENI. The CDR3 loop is CASSSRGSTGSNTEAFF. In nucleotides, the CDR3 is TGTGCCAGCTCATCAAGGGGGTCGACCGGCAGTAACACTGAAGCTTTCTTT.

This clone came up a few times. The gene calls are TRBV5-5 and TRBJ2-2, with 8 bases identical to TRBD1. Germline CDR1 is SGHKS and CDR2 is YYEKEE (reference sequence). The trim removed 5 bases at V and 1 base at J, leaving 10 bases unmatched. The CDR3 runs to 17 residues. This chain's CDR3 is CASSRRVGTGNTGELFF. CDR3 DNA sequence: TGTGCCAGCAGTCGACGGGTTGGGACAGGGAACACCGGGGAGCTGTTTTTT.

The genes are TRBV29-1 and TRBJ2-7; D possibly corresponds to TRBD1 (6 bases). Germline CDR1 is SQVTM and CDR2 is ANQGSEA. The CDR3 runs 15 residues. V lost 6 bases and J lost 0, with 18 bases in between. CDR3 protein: CSVVTGTRSSYEQYF. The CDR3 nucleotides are TGCAGCGTGGTAACCGGGACACGAAGCTCCTACGAGCAGTACTTC.

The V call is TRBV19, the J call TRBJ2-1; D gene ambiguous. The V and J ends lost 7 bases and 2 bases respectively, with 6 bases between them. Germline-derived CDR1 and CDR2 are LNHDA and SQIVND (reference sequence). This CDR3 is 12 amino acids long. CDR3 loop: CASNMPYNEQFF. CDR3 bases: TGTGCCAGTAACATGCCCTACAATGAGCAGTTCTTC.

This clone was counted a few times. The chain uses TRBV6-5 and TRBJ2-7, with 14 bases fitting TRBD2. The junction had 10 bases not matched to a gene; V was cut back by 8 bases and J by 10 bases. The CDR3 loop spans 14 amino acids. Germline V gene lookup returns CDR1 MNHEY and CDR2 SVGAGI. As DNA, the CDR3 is TGTGCCAGCTCCCGGGGACTAGCGGGGGTCCATCAGTACTTC. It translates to CASSRGLAGVHQYF.

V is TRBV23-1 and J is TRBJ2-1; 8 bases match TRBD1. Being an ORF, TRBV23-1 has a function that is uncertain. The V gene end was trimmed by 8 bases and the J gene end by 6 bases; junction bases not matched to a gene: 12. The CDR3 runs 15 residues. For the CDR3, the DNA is TGCGCCAGCTTTGCGGGGCAGGGGGCCGGCAATGAGCAGTTCTTC. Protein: CASFAGQGAGNEQFF.

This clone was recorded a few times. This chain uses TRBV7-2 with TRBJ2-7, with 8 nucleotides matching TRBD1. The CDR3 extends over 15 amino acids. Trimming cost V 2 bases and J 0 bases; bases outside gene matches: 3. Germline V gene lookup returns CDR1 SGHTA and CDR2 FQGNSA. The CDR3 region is CASSLSGTGSYEQYF. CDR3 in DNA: TGTGCCAGCAGCTTATCCGGGACAGGCTCCTACGAGCAGTACTTC.

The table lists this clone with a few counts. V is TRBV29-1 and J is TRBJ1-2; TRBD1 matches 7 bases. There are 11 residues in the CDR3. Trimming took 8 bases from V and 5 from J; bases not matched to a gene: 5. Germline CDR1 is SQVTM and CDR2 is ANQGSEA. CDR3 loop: CSSRGQYGYTF. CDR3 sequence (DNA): TGCAGCTCGAGGGGGCAGTATGGCTACACCTTC.

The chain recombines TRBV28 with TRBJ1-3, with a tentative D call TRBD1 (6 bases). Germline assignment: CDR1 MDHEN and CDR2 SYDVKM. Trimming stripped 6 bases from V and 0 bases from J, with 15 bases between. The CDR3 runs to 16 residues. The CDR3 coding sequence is TGTGCCAGCAGCATACCCTCGGGACACTCTGGAAACACCATATATTTT. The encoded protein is CASSIPSGHSGNTIYF.

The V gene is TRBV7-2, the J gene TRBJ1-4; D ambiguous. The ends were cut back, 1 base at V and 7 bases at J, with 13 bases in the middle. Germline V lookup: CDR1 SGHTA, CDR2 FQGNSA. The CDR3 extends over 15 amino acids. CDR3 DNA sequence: TGTGCCAGCAGCTTAGGTGGAGGGAGGTTTGAAAAACTGTTTTTT. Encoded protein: CASSLGGGRFEKLFF.

The chain's CDR3 is CAWGRGTGDGNQPQHF. CDR3 DNA sequence: TGTGCCTGGGGACGCGGGACAGGGGATGGCAATCAGCCCCAGCATTTT. The chain links TRBV30 to TRBJ1-5, with TRBD1 matching over 10 bases. CDR3 length equals 16 residues. V gave up 5 bases and J gave up 2 bases; unmatched junction bases: 9. Germline CDR1 GTSNPN, CDR2 SVGIG (reference sequence). The full variable domain, with the rest looked up from reference TRBV30 and TRBJ1-5, is SQTIHQWPATLVQPVGSPLSLECTVEGTSNPNLYWYRQAAGRGLQLLFYSVGIGQISSEVPQNLSASRPQDRQFILSSKKLLLSDSGFYLCAWGRGTGDGNQPQHFGDGTRLSIL.

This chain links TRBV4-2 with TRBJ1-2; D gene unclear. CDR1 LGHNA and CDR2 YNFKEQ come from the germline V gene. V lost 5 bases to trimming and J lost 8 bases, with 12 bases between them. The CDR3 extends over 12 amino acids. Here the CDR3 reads CASSLESRGYTF. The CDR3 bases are TGTGCCAGCAGCTTGGAGAGTAGGGGCTACACCTTC.